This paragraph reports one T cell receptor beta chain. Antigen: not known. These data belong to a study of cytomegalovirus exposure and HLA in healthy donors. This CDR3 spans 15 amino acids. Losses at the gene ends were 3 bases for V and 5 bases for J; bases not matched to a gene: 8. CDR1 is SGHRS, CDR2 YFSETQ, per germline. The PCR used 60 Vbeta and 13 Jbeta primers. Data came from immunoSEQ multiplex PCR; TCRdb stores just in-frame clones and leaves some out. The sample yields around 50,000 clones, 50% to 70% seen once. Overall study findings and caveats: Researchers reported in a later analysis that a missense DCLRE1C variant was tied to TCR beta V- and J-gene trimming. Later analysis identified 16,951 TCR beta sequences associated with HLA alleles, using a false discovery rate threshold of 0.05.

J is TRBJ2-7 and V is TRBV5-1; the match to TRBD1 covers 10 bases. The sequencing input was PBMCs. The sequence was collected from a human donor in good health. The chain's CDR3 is CASSSGQGSVHEQYF. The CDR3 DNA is TGCGCCAGCAGCTCGGGACAGGGGTCGGTCCACGAGCAGTACTTC.